This T cell receptor beta chain was identified in a study of T-cell reconstitution after alpha-beta-depleted transplantation in children. The germline V gene has CDR1 SGHTA and CDR2 FQGNSA. CDR3 length: 14 residues. The germline V and J ends were trimmed by 6 bases and 1 base, with 10 bases remaining between them. Study outcomes and limitations: T-cell counts and diversity at one year following transplant were attributed mainly to newly produced T cells.

Unique molecular identifiers tagged the TCRbeta library. TCRdb re-called the PCR reads through MiXCR, storing one row per CDR3 protein. The table records about 300,000 distinct CDR3 sequences, roughly 8.2% of them present only once. Concerning this clonotype: Its antigen is undetermined.

This specimen was peripheral blood, taken 360 days after TCRalphabeta/CD19-depleted stem cell transplant. The sequence was obtained from a female patient aged 2-10 years who had a stem cell transplant for Fanconi anemia, so the T cells may come from the graft donor. V gene TRBV7-2 combines with J gene TRBJ1-5; D unclear. The CDR3 DNA reads as TGTGCCAGCAGTGGAGACCGAAGCAATCAGCCCCAGCATTTT. Protein: CASSGDRSNQPQHF.